Sequencing of this T cell receptor (beta chain) was carried out in a study of monozygotic twins with inflammatory bowel disease (dated by TCRdb to between 2017 and 2020). At the level of the whole study: In total, approximately 28 monozygotic twin pairs made up the full study: 19 Danish pairs, all IBD-discordant, plus nine German pairs, of which four were IBD-concordant and five were IBD-discordant. Disease-associated traits were sought mainly through comparisons between IBD patients and their genetically identical healthy co-twins within discordant pairs. Each individual had, on average, about 151 000 unique TCRalpha sequences and 181 000 unique TCRbeta sequences available for analysis.

As for this clonotype: The antigen it recognizes is unknown.

From each donor, a roughly 2.4 ml peripheral blood sample was collected into PAXgene tubes and kept at -80 degrees C. Without T cell sorting, total RNA was isolated from whole blood using the PAXgene blood miRNA kit on an automated QIAcube. Deep TCRalpha and TCRbeta repertoire profiling with unique molecular barcoding was performed on peripheral blood of monozygotic twin pairs concordant or discordant for inflammatory bowel disease. Smoking habits were recorded for all twin pairs, and each individual was classified as a current, former or never smoker. The library was produced with 5' RACE. The input for every TCR library was around 4,000 ng of total RNA. For each sample, cDNA was synthesized in eight separate reactions using SMARTScribe reverse transcriptase. During cDNA synthesis, unique molecular identifiers containing a 6-nucleotide sample barcode were introduced by template switching. TCRalpha and TCRbeta cDNA was amplified in two nested PCRs of around 15 and 9 cycles, and bead purification was carried out after each PCR. Before amplification, the cDNA was both treated with uracil DNA-glycosylase and purified with the QIAquick PCR purification kit. The second PCR added Illumina TruSeq-compatible adapters along with sample-specific barcodes. TapeStation and Qubit were used to check library quality and concentration, and roughly 4.8 ng of each library went into the pool. Pooled libraries were sequenced on an Illumina HiSeq2500 single-index Rapid Run with 2 x 100 bp reads and custom sequencing primers. As for the authors' bioinformatics: MiGEC version 1.2.6 was used for UMI-based consensus assembly to correct PCR and sequencing errors. MiXCR version 2.1.1 handled V(D)J alignment, clonotype assembly and CDR3 extraction. To normalise gene usage, clonotype sharing and MAIT/NKT TCR abundance, the top 1000, 10 000 and 20 000 clonotypes in each sample were analysed. Diversity was computed as the inverse Simpson index with the vegan R package after downsampling to 27 000 UMIs. Statistical testing used paired Mann-Whitney U tests on the discordant twin pairs and applied Benjamini-Hochberg correction for multiple testing. Based on TCRdb reprocessing of the reads, there is one entry per CDR3 protein sequence, and DNA is missing. TCRdb, not the original authors, processed these V and J calls. The sample's clone listing holds over 350,000 distinct CDR3 sequences. The ten largest make up 2.5% to 3% of the sample.

Summary of the overall study and its limitations: IBD patients had lower TCRbeta repertoire diversity, measured by the inverse Simpson index, than their healthy co-twins. The analysis was unable to tell different T cell subtypes apart. Compared with healthy twins, IBD patients had fewer clonotypes in common with other individuals, a difference most pronounced in patients showing signs of disease activity. Differing immunosuppressive treatments among patients may have added background noise and inter-individual variability to the repertoires. The results gave no support for a single strong signal or clonotype linked to IBD. Repertoire similarity did not differ between concordant and discordant twins, which could be due to limited statistical power.

The receptor comes from a human donor with ulcerative colitis or Crohn's disease, or a healthy co-twin of an affected twin (not recorded which). Sequences were obtained from blood.

The CDR3 reads CASSQDRVLQFF. In this chain, TRBV4-2 is recombined with TRBJ2-1; TCRdb designates TRBD1, a call that cannot be tested without DNA. Via the germline V gene, CDR1 is LGHNA and CDR2 YNFKEQ. The cysteine opens and the phenylalanine closes a CDR3 of 12 amino acids. No DNA is given.